The 20 T cell receptor beta chains reported below all come from one sample, sequenced in a study of T-cell reconstitution after alpha-beta-depleted transplantation in children. Unique molecular identifiers were used to barcode this TCRbeta library. TCRdb reprocessed the PCR reads via MiXCR and lists one record per CDR3 protein. The repertoire holds some 120,000 distinct CDR3 sequences, with under 13% as singletons. The sequencing used PBMCs, collected before TCRalphabeta/CD19-depleted stem cell transplant. These receptor sequences come from a boy aged 2 to 10 with acute lymphoblastic leukemia, due to receive a stem cell transplant.

The sample holds many counts of this clonotype. This chain joins TRBV5-5 and TRBJ2-3; 14 bases are shared with TRBD2. Germline loops: CDR1 SGHKS, CDR2 YYEKEE (reference sequence). This CDR3 region has 18 residues. Germline trimming cut 0 bases from V and 4 bases from J; bases unmatched to any gene: 7. The CDR3 DNA follows: TGTGCCAGCAGCTTGGCGCGACTAGCGGGAGGGCCGGCAGATACGCAGTATTTT. Its translation: CASSLARLAGGPADTQYF.

This clonotype was picked up many times. The chain joins TRBV20-1 to TRBJ2-1, with D uncertain. The germline V and J ends were trimmed by 4 bases and 5 bases, with 9 bases remaining between them. The germline CDR1 and CDR2 sequences are DFQATT and SNEGSKA (reference sequence). The length of the CDR3 is 12 residues. The CDR3 loop reads CSATKHDNEQFF. DNA for the CDR3: TGCAGTGCTACTAAACATGACAATGAGCAGTTCTTC.

The chain is built from TRBV30 and TRBJ2-1; no firm D call. Germline assignment: CDR1 GTSNPN and CDR2 SVGIG (reference sequence). The V and J ends lost 5 bases and 2 bases respectively, with 13 bases between them. The CDR3 sequence is 14 residues long. The CDR3, as DNA: TGTGCCTGGGAAGACTCAGGACCCTACAATGAGCAGTTCTTC. This gives the protein CAWEDSGPYNEQFF.

CDR3 bases: TGCGCCAGCAGCTTGGACGGATGGGGCAATGAGCAGTTCTTC. It translates to CASSLDGWGNEQFF. The rearrangement joins TRBV5-1 to TRBJ2-1; D ambiguous. V was clipped by 0 bases and J by 6 bases, with 10 bases between them. The CDR3 spans 14 residues. Germline V lookup: CDR1 SGHRS, CDR2 YFSETQ.

The V and J genes are TRBV12-1 and TRBJ1-6; the table's D call of TRBD1 was not tested on the DNA. TRBV12-1 is noted as a pseudogene. CDR3 size: 16 residues. CDR3 protein: CASSSGTEEIYSPLHF. In DNA form, the CDR3 reads TGTGCCAGCAGCTCAGGGACAGAGGAAATTTATTCACCCCTCCACTTT.

This clonotype was found a few times. The chain combines TRBV27 with TRBJ1-1, with no clear D. CDR1 MNHEY and CDR2 SMNVEV come from the germline V gene (reference sequence). This CDR3 comprises 13 residues. V gave up 5 bases and J gave up 5 bases, with 12 bases separating them. CDR3 nucleotide sequence: TGTGCCAGCAGTAAACGATACCTAACTGAAGCTTTCTTT. Its protein product is CASSKRYLTEAFF.

This chain links TRBV12-3 or TRBV12-4 with TRBJ2-5, with D perhaps given as TRBD1 or TRBD2 (5 bases each). V lost 5 bases, J lost 5 bases, and 21 bases lay in between. The CDR3 is made up of 16 amino acids. This chain's CDR3 is CASSPRGQGVGETQYF. CDR3 nucleotides: TGTGCCAGCAGTCCACGGGGCCAAGGGGTTGGGGAGACCCAGTACTTC.

The table lists this clonotype with a few counts. The gene calls are TRBV5-1 and TRBJ2-1; no firm D call. Germline assignment: CDR1 SGHRS and CDR2 YFSETQ. The CDR3 runs 13 residues. Trimming took 0 bases from V and 4 from J, leaving 5 bases between them. CDR3 nucleotides: TGCGCCAGCAGCTTGGAACGGTACAATGAGCAGTTCTTC. It specifies CASSLERYNEQFF.

The chain combines TRBV25-1 with TRBJ2-7; TRBD2 aligns across 7 bases. The germline V gene has CDR1 MGHDK and CDR2 SYGVNS. CDR3 length: 13 residues. The V and J ends lost 9 bases and 4 bases, in that order; junction bases with no gene match: 9. CDR3 nucleotide sequence: TGTGCCAGTTCGAGCGGGAATAAGTACGAGCAGTACTTC. It encodes CASSSGNKYEQYF.

The chain carries TRBV7-9 and TRBJ1-1; D is undetermined. Germline loops: CDR1 SEHNR, CDR2 FQNEAQ (reference sequence). V lost 6 bases to trimming and J lost 0 bases, with 14 bases between them. The CDR3 loop spans 15 amino acids. Here the CDR3 reads CASRRAGGMNTEAFF. The CDR3 DNA sequence: TGTGCCAGCAGGCGGGCAGGAGGAATGAACACTGAAGCTTTCTTT.

This clonotype was seen more than once but under ten times. The rearrangement uses TRBV25-1 and TRBJ2-3; 14 nucleotides agree with TRBD2. CDR1 and CDR2 (germline): MGHDK, SYGVNS. V lost 1 base and J lost 0; bases outside the gene matches: 6. This CDR3 spans 19 amino acids. This chain's CDR3 is CASSESSTSGRDSTDTQYF. The CDR3 region has the DNA TGTGCCAGCAGTGAATCTTCGACTAGCGGGAGGGATAGCACAGATACGCAGTATTTT.

This clonotype was found a few times. V usage is TRBV6-2 or TRBV6-3 and J usage is TRBJ2-3; D call uncertain. CDR1 MNHEY and CDR2 SVGEGT come from the germline V gene. This CDR3 comprises 14 residues. V was pared by 2 bases and J by 4 bases, with 10 bases between. As DNA, the CDR3 is TGTGCCAGCAGTTACAGTGGGATTGCAGATACGCAGTATTTT. Its translation: CASSYSGIADTQYF.

This clonotype was seen a few times. This chain connects TRBV12-3 or TRBV12-4 to TRBJ2-2, with TRBD2 matching over 12 bases. The J segment lost 2 bases and the V segment lost 6 bases, leaving 1 base of the junction unmatched. CDR3 length: 15 amino acids. CDR3 sequence: CASRTSGRNTGELFF. The CDR3 DNA reads TGTGCCAGCAGGACTAGCGGGAGAAACACCGGGGAGCTGTTTTTT.

This rearrangement joins TRBV12-3 or TRBV12-4 to TRBJ2-2, with a weak D call TRBD1 (5 bases). The CDR3 spans 14 residues. The V end lost 2 bases, the J end lost 6 bases, and 10 bases lay between the germline ends. CDR3 bases: TGTGCCAGCAGTTTAAAGGGGTCCGCCGGGGAGCTGTTTTTT. Translated: CASSLKGSAGELFF.

This clonotype showed up many times. The gene calls are TRBV20-1 and TRBJ2-1, with D maybe TRBD2 (6 bases). This CDR3 is built from 15 residues. V lost 6 bases, J lost 0 bases, and 15 bases lay in between. Germline lookup yields CDR1 DFQATT and CDR2 SNEGSKA (reference sequence). CDR3 region: CSAAGTLSSYNEQFF. CDR3 bases: TGCAGTGCGGCCGGGACTTTAAGCTCCTACAATGAGCAGTTCTTC.

The V call is TRBV5-1, the J call TRBJ2-3, with 8 bases that match TRBD2. After removal of 5 bases from V and 2 bases from J, the junction contained 7 bases not matched to a gene. This CDR3 spans 15 amino acids. The germline V gene has CDR1 SGHRS and CDR2 YFSETQ. In nucleotides, the CDR3 is TGCGCCAGCAGTCCCGTAGCGGGACTCACAGATACGCAGTATTTT. Its protein product is CASSPVAGLTDTQYF.

This clonotype turned up a few times. J is TRBJ1-6 and V is TRBV7-8, with D uncertain. Germline V lookup: CDR1 SGHVS, CDR2 FQNEAQ. The CDR3 has 16 amino acids. The germline V and J ends were trimmed by 2 bases and 7 bases, with 15 bases remaining between them. The CDR3 DNA is TGTGCCAGCAGCTTACTTTCGGCCCAGCTAAATTCACCCCTCCACTTT. Protein sequence: CASSLLSAQLNSPLHF.

This clonotype showed up many times. V usage is TRBV7-2 and J usage is TRBJ2-5; D might be TRBD1 (6 bases). V was cut by 7 bases and J by 5 bases, with 14 bases left in between. Germline-derived CDR1 and CDR2 are SGHTA and FQGNSA. The CDR3 runs 13 residues. The CDR3 DNA reads as TGTGCCAGCAACAGGGACCCCTGGGAGACCCAGTACTTC. Protein: CASNRDPWETQYF.

The chain joins TRBV11-2 to TRBJ1-1; D may be TRBD1 (6 bases). Per germline, CDR1 SGHAT and CDR2 FQNNGV. The CDR3 spans 13 residues. V shed 5 bases and J shed 8 bases, with 15 bases lying between them. The CDR3 protein is CASSQTGSAEAFF. Written as DNA, the CDR3 is TGTGCCAGCAGCCAAACAGGGTCTGCCGAAGCTTTCTTT.

The J gene is TRBJ2-4, the V gene TRBV20-1; 10 bases match TRBD2. Germline V gene lookup returns CDR1 DFQATT and CDR2 SNEGSKA (reference sequence). V lost 3 bases to trimming and J lost 1 base; unmatched junction nucleotides: 6. The CDR3 has 16 amino acids. This CDR3 is CSASYGTSAAKNIQYF. The CDR3 DNA reads TGCAGTGCTAGTTATGGGACTAGCGCGGCCAAAAACATTCAGTACTTC.